Listed below are T cell receptor beta chains from one sample, sequenced in a study of T-cell reconstitution after alpha-beta-depleted transplantation in children. MiXCR was run by TCRdb on the PCR reads, yielding one entry per CDR3 protein. The sample yields a few hundred thousand distinct CDR3 sequences, roughly 21% seen once. The sample in question was PBMCs from the stem cell graft donor, obtained from the stem cell graft. All receptors derive from a human donor who donated a stem cell graft to a child with acute myeloid leukemia. Each CDR3 is given with its conserved first and last residue. D genes are given only for firm matches. Clone size, where shown, is once, few, many, or a class for clones that have expanded.

>TRBV28|many|TRBD2|TRBJ2-1
CASSFASGRVHEQFF
TGTGCCAGCAGTTTTGCTAGCGGGAGAGTTCATGAGCAGTTCTTC
>TRBV20-1|-|TRBD1|TRBJ1-2
CSARPAGTVNYGYTF
TGCAGTGCTAGACCGGCCGGGACAGTTAACTATGGCTACACCTTC
>TRBV5-1|-|-|TRBJ2-5
CASSLTTTGGVETQYF
TGCGCCAGCAGCTTGACGACCACAGGGGGGGTAGAGACCCAGTACTTC
>TRBV12-3/TRBV12-4|few|TRBD2|TRBJ2-3
CASTSSGRGTDTQYF
TGTGCCAGCACCTCAAGCGGGAGGGGCACAGATACGCAGTATTTT
>TRBV12-3/TRBV12-4|many|-|TRBJ1-1
CASSLDRYTEAFF
TGTGCCAGCAGTTTGGACAGATACACTGAAGCTTTCTTT
>TRBV24-1|-|-|TRBJ2-1
CATSDFPGSSYNEQFF
TGTGCCACCAGTGATTTTCCGGGCAGCTCCTACAATGAGCAGTTCTTC
>TRBV29-1|few|-|TRBJ2-7
CSVEGRGEFSEQYF
TGCAGCGTTGAAGGGAGGGGCGAGTTTAGCGAGCAGTACTTC
>TRBV12-3/TRBV12-4|-|TRBD2|TRBJ2-3
CASSLRVRGLAGATGETDTQYF
TGTGCCAGCAGTTTACGGGTCCGGGGACTAGCGGGAGCTACCGGGGAGACAGATACGCAGTATTTT
>TRBV7-9|few|TRBD1|TRBJ2-3
CASSLRDRDSDTDTQYF
TGTGCCAGCAGCCTCCGGGACCGGGACAGCGACACAGATACGCAGTATTTT
>TRBV28|few|TRBD2|TRBJ2-1
CASSFSGSTNEQFF
TGTGCCAGCAGTTTTAGCGGGAGTACTAATGAGCAGTTCTTC
>TRBV5-1|few|-|TRBJ2-7
CASSLGAVGGPLYEQYF
TGCGCCAGCAGCTTGGGGGCAGTAGGTGGACCTTTATACGAGCAGTACTTC
>TRBV15|-|TRBD2|TRBJ2-5
CATSRLAGGPETQYF
TGTGCCACCAGCAGACTAGCGGGAGGGCCAGAGACCCAGTACTTC
>TRBV4-1|few|-|TRBJ1-3
CASSQEGISSGNTIYF
TGCGCCAGCAGCCAAGAAGGGATAAGCTCTGGAAACACCATATATTTT
>TRBV5-1|-|TRBD2|TRBJ2-1
CASSPGLAGGDAFF
TGCGCCAGCAGCCCGGGACTAGCGGGGGGCGATGCGTTCTTC
>TRBV5-1|once|-|TRBJ2-5
CASSGDTQETQYF
TGCGCCAGCAGCGGGGACACCCAAGAGACCCAGTACTTC
>TRBV11-1|-|-|TRBJ1-1
CASSPSTSEAFF
TGTGCCAGCAGCCCCTCGACTTCTGAAGCTTTCTTT
>TRBV25-1|-|-|TRBJ2-4
CASSGTFNIQYF
TGTGCCAGCAGTGGGACATTCAACATTCAGTACTTC
>TRBV29-1|few|TRBD1|TRBJ2-2
CSAERQGANTGELFF
TGCAGCGCCGAAAGACAGGGGGCAAACACCGGGGAGCTGTTTTTT
>TRBV20-1|many|-|TRBJ2-5
CSARDWADRGRRLRETQYF
TGCAGTGCTAGAGATTGGGCGGACCGGGGTCGACGGCTCAGAGAGACCCAGTACTTC
>TRBV5-1|few|TRBD2|TRBJ2-5
CASSLRPSGEETQYF
TGCGCCAGCAGCTTGCGGCCTAGCGGGGAAGAGACCCAGTACTTC
>TRBV29-1|-|-|TRBJ2-6
CSVGSSSGANVLTF
TGCAGCGTTGGCAGCTCCTCTGGGGCCAACGTCCTGACTTTC
>TRBV12-3/TRBV12-4|few|TRBD2|TRBJ2-2
CASSGLAGGSTGELFF
TGTGCCAGCAGTGGACTAGCGGGAGGGAGCACCGGGGAGCTGTTTTTT
>TRBV27|many|TRBD1|TRBJ1-2
CASKRTGGGYGYTF
TGTGCCAGCAAAAGAACAGGGGGCGGGTATGGCTACACCTTC
>TRBV15|-|TRBD2|TRBJ2-1
CATSRRTGSTRLAGGRSYNEQFF
TGTGCCACCAGCAGAAGGACAGGGTCGACGAGGCTAGCGGGAGGCCGCTCCTACAATGAGCAGTTCTTC
>TRBV6-1|-|-|TRBJ2-1
CASSEPGWGGNEQFF
TGTGCCAGCAGTGAACCGGGATGGGGAGGCAATGAGCAGTTCTTC
>TRBV7-9|few|-|TRBJ2-3
CASSPEGVSTDTQYF
TGTGCCAGCAGTCCGGAGGGGGTAAGCACAGATACGCAGTATTTT
>TRBV24-1|-|TRBD2|TRBJ2-2
CATRGTSDWTGELFF
TGTGCCACCAGGGGGACTAGCGATTGGACCGGGGAGCTGTTTTTT
>TRBV28|-|-|TRBJ2-7
CASSYGGGTGEQYF
TGTGCCAGCTCCTATGGGGGCGGGACGGGCGAGCAGTACTTC
>TRBV7-8|-|TRBD2|TRBJ2-2
CASSVGAGVRTGELFF
TGTGCCAGCAGCGTCGGAGCGGGAGTCCGCACCGGGGAGCTGTTTTTT
>TRBV29-1|many|-|TRBJ2-2
CSVARDANTGELFF
TGCAGCGTTGCCAGGGACGCGAACACCGGGGAGCTGTTTTTT
>TRBV27|-|TRBD1|TRBJ1-2
CASSPGGAMGYTF
TGTGCCAGCAGTCCAGGGGGCGCGATGGGCTACACCTTC
>TRBV12-3/TRBV12-4|many|TRBD2|TRBJ2-2
CASSSRTSGASGELFF
TGTGCCAGCAGCTCGAGGACTAGCGGAGCCTCCGGGGAGCTGTTTTTT
>TRBV11-2|few|-|TRBJ1-6
CASSSPTLIIHF
TGTGCCAGCAGCTCTCCCACTCTAATTATCCACTTT
>TRBV20-1|few|-|TRBJ2-1
CSARDMLAGGRNEQFF
TGCAGTGCTAGAGATATGCTAGCCGGCGGTCGCAATGAGCAGTTCTTC
>TRBV11-2|-|TRBD1|TRBJ2-7
CASILRQGTSYEQYF
TGTGCCAGCATTTTAAGACAGGGGACCTCCTACGAGCAGTACTTC
>TRBV6-1|once|TRBD2|TRBJ2-7
CASSRGTSGKSYEQYF
TGTGCCAGCAGTCGCGGGACTAGCGGGAAGTCCTACGAGCAGTACTTC
>TRBV29-1|-|TRBD2|TRBJ2-1
CSGRLAGDNEQFF
TGCAGCGGCCGACTAGCGGGAGACAATGAGCAGTTCTTC
>TRBV20-1|many|TRBD2|TRBJ2-7
CSARTSGSVVYF
TGCAGTGCCCGGACTAGCGGGAGTGTTGTGTACTTC
>TRBV6-2/TRBV6-3|-|TRBD1|TRBJ2-1
CASQGAVGTYNEQFF
TGTGCCAGCCAGGGGGCCGTCGGAACCTACAATGAGCAGTTCTTC
>TRBV20-1|-|TRBD2|TRBJ2-7
CSARDLPSGSKNYEQYF
TGCAGTGCTAGAGATCTGCCTAGCGGGAGTAAAAACTACGAGCAGTACTTC
>TRBV28|-|-|TRBJ2-1
CASSSLGSADEQFF
TGTGCCAGCAGTTCTCTTGGTAGCGCCGATGAGCAGTTCTTC
>TRBV28|few|TRBD1|TRBJ1-5
CASSSRQGRVQPQHF
TGTGCCAGCAGTTCACGACAGGGGCGCGTTCAGCCCCAGCATTTT
>TRBV4-1|-|TRBD2|TRBJ2-3
CASRLGTSGGVPDTQYF
TGCGCCAGCAGGCTCGGGACTAGTGGTGGTGTCCCAGATACGCAGTATTTT